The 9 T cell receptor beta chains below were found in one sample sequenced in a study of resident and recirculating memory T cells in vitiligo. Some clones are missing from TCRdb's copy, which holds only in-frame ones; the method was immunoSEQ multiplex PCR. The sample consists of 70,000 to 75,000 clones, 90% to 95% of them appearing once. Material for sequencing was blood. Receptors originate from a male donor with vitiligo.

The CDR3 DNA reads TGTGCCTGGAGTGTAGGTACAGGGGAAGAGACCCAGTACTTC. It yields the protein CAWSVGTGEETQYF. This chain links TRBV30 with TRBJ2-5; 7 bases map to TRBD1. Per germline, CDR1 GTSNPN and CDR2 SVGIG (reference sequence). The CDR3 extends over 14 amino acids. The V gene end was trimmed by 0 bases and the J gene end by 3 bases; junction bases not matched to a gene: 4.

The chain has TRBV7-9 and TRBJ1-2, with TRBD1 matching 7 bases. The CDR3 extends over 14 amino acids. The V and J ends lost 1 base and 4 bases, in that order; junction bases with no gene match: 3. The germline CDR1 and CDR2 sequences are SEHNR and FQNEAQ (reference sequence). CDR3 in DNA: TGTGCCAGCAGCTTAGGCTCAGGGGGCTATGGCTACACCTTC. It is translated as CASSLGSGGYGYTF.

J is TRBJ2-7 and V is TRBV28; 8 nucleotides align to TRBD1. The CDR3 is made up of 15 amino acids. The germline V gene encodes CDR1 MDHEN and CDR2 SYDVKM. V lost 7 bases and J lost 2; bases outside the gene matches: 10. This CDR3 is CASIQGAAGTYEQYF. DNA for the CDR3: TGTGCCAGCATCCAGGGGGCAGCAGGGACCTACGAGCAGTACTTC.

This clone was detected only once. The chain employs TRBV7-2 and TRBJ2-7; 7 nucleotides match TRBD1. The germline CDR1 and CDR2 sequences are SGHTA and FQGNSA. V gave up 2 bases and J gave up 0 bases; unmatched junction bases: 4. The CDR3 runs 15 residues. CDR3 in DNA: TGTGCCAGCAGCTTATTTGACAGGGACTCCTACGAGCAGTACTTC. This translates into CASSLFDRDSYEQYF.

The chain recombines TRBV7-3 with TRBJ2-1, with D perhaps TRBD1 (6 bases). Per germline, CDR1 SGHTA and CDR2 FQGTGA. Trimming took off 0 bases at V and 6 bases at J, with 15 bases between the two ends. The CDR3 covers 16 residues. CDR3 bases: TGTGCCAGCAGCTTAACTTTTGACAGGTCCGGCAATGAGCAGTTCTTC. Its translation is CASSLTFDRSGNEQFF. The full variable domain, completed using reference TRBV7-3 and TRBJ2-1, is GAGVSQTPSNKVTEKGKYVELRCDPISGHTALYWYRQSLGQGPEFLIYFQGTGAADDSGLPNDRFFAVRPEGSVSTLKIQRTERGDSAVYLCASSLTFDRSGNEQFFGPGTRLTVL.

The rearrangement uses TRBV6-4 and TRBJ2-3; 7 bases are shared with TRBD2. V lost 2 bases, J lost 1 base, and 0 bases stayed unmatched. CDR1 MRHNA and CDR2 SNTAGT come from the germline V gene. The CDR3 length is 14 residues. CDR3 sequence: CASSDAGGTDTQYF. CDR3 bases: TGTGCCAGCAGTGACGCGGGGGGCACAGATACGCAGTATTTT.

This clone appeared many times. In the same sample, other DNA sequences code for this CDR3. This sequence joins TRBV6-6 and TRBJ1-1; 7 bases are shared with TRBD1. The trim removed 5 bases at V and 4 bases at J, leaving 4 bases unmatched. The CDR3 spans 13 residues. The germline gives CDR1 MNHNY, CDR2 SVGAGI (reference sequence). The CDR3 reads CASSTQGSTEAFF. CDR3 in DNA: TGTGCCAGCAGTACACAGGGGTCCACTGAAGCTTTCTTT.

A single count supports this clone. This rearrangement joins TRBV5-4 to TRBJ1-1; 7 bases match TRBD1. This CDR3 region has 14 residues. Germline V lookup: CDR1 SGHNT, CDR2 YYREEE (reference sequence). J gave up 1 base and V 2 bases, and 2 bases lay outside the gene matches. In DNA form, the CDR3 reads TGTGCCAGCAGCTTCCGGGACAGGAACACTGAAGCTTTCTTT. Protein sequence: CASSFRDRNTEAFF.

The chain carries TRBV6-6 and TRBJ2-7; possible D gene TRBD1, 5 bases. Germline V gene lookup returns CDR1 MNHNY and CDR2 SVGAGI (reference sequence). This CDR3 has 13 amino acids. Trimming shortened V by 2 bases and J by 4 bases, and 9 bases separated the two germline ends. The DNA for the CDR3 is TGTGCCAGCAGTTACGACAGAAATTACGAGCAGTACTTC. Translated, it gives CASSYDRNYEQYF.